This TCR beta chain was identified during a study of T cell responses to AZD1222 COVID-19 vaccine. General observations from the study: Spike-specific TCR breadth and depth were elevated following two AZD1222 doses. Unmutated regions of variants are reportedly targeted by nearly half of spike-specific TCRs.

This CDR3 has 14 amino acids. Trimming took 4 bases from V and 4 from J, leaving 14 bases between them. CDR1 SGHDT and CDR2 YYEEEE come from the germline V gene. Repertoires were generated with immunoSEQ multiplex PCR, while TCRdb's copy carries only in-frame clones and drops some. The table records about 180,000 clones, 80% to 95% of them present only once. On this clone: Antigen: not known.

This chain links TRBV5-6 with TRBJ1-2; D unclear. The receptor was derived from an adult who received the AZD1222 COVID-19 vaccine. This sample comprised peripheral blood, obtained 28 days after the second AZD1222 dose. CDR3: CASSLYTDTYGYTF. The CDR3 DNA reads TGTGCCAGCAGCCTGTATACAGACACCTATGGCTACACCTTC.